This TCR beta chain stems from a study of blood T cells in healthy people across ages (dated by TCRdb to 2015 to 2017). Notes on the research overall: In model experiments, roughly one uniquely barcoded TCR beta cDNA molecule per two T cells was captured by template switching. The donors were split into four age groups: young (average 16 years), middle-aged (around 40), aged (approximately 59) and long-lived (approximately 80). To track age-related changes in TCR beta repertoire diversity, the study relied on deep sequencing normalized with unique cDNA molecular identifiers. To avoid experimental bias, donors of different ages were randomly spread across the sequencing lanes. The study analyzed two additional independent replicas of 1 million unique cDNA reads from the same blood draw for two donors, one aged 18 to 30 and one aged 80 or older. The paper as a whole reports these results and caveats: As age increased, observed TCR beta diversity per million T cells dropped in a roughly linear way, and a significant reduction was already evident by age 40. There was a strong correlation between observed TCR beta diversity and the percentage of naive T cells measured by flow cytometry. Compared with the aged group, the long-lived group had more naive CD4+ T cells, fewer expanded clones and increased TCR diversity, suggesting age selection. Donor CMV infection status was unknown, potentially confounding age-related changes in expanded clonotypes. Conclusive comparison of naive and antigen-experienced compartments was prevented by the profiling of bulk unsorted PBMCs. Estimates of total diversity based on one million sequenced T cells were considered lower bounds and underestimates.

Receptors were amplified or captured by 5' RACE. These reads were obtained on an Illumina HiSeq 2500. The second PCR ran for about 6 to 12 cycles and used a J-beta primer mix along with a sample-barcoded 5' primer. A unique molecular identifier was introduced onto each TCR beta cDNA molecule by a template-switch 5' adaptor carrying 12 random nucleotides. Each sample yielded at least 3 million CDR3-containing paired-end reads. All of the RNA was converted into first-strand cDNA using the Mint cDNA synthesis kit, with a TRBC-specific oligonucleotide serving as the primer. All cDNA was treated with uracil-DNA glycosylase and then went through a first 18-cycle PCR with the universal primers M1SS and BC2_uni_R. In the authors' own workflow: For normalization, 1 million high-quality reads were randomly selected from each sample, with every read carrying a distinct molecular identifier. Reads with shared molecular identifiers were discarded instead of being binned into consensus sequences. MiTCR, with a Q25 quality threshold and the strictest error-elimination algorithm, was used for CDR3 identification, clonotype clustering and error correction. A nonparametric unseen species model using Euler transformation provided a lower-bound estimate of total TCR beta diversity. Through fastp at Q25 and MiXCR, TCRdb rebuilt clones from the public reads, retaining in-frame beta chains. When rows share a CDR3 protein, they turn into one entry using the most common DNA and genes. These V and J calls derive from TCRdb rather than the authors' analysis. Within this sample are some 860,000 distinct CDR3 sequences, with 56% of them counted one time only. The top ten constitute under 30% of the sample.

The V end loses 3 bases and the J end loses 8 bases, and a stretch of 10 bases separates them. For CDR1 and CDR2, the germline V gene lists ENHRY and SYGVKD. The CDR3 holds 12 amino acids from the cysteine to the phenylalanine. The entry retains the CDR3 DNA only, 36 bases that are in frame from base 1. As for this clonotype: It has no known antigen specificity. Base qualities are not provided; no much larger clone lies one nucleotide away.

The 39 donors, aged 6 to 90 years, were systemically healthy Caucasian individuals from Russia. Around 10 milliliters of peripheral blood were drawn from each donor into EDTA-treated Vacutainer tubes. Ficoll-Paque density-gradient centrifugation was used to isolate PBMCs, with at least 6.5 million per sample. Total RNA was extracted from PBMCs with Trizol reagent, with at least 5 micrograms obtained per sample. For every donor, flow cytometry on a PBMC aliquot measured the percentage of naive CD45RAhigh/CD27high T cells. The sequence joins TRBV10-3 to TRBJ1-1; too little of a D gene remains to name it. Material: blood. The receptor was isolated from a middle-aged man in good health. The DNA is as follows: TGTGCCATCAGTGATCGACACAACGAAGCTTTCTTT. This sequence encodes CAISDRHNEAFF.